The sequence of this T cell receptor beta chain was determined in a study of vaccination and CD4 T cells after COVID-19. As for the study in general: Four females and six males made up the convalescents, with two Hispanic. Overlapping spike pools from SARS-CoV-2 and HCoV-NL63, HCoV-OC43 and HCoV-229E served as culture stimuli.

The study's findings and limits: In convalescent patients, a median approximately 86% of post-vaccine SARS-CoV-2-reactive clones appeared only after vaccination. The authors identified 304 of 307 vaccine-specific clones in convalescent patients as spike mono-reactive.

Indicated treatment: approximately 11-day PBMC culture with coronavirus spike peptide pools or control peptides (ViraFEST assay). The CDR3 is 13 residues long. Germline assignment: CDR1 DFQATT and CDR2 SNEGSKA (reference sequence). Trimming took off 1 base at V and 4 bases at J, with 10 bases between the two ends. On this clonotype itself: Its target is unknown.

Cultured CD4+ T cell DNA underwent sequencing with the Oncomine TCR Beta short-read assay. TCRdb processed the PCR reads anew with MiXCR; each CDR3 protein has one entry. The sample lists roughly 4,500 distinct CDR3 sequences, roughly 23% seen once, with over 20% in the top ten. The genes are TRBV20-1 and TRBJ1-1, with D maybe TRBD1 (5 bases). The sequence came from a human donor who had recovered from COVID-19. Sequencing was done on a sample of CD4+ T cells from blood, cultured in vitro. The CDR3: CSARGDPITEAFF. As DNA, the CDR3 is TGCAGTGCTAGAGGGGACCCTATCACTGAAGCTTTCTTT.